Below, 10 T cell receptor beta chains from the same sample are listed, as sequenced in a study of T cell clones after liver transplantation. Data came from immunoSEQ multiplex PCR; TCRdb stores just in-frame clones and leaves some out. Of fewer than 50,000 clones in the sample, around 83% are singletons; the top ten hold around 2.5%. Sequenced here: CD4+ T cells from blood, sampled 24 months after liver transplant. Receptors originate from a human patient who received a liver transplant. Some T cells may trace back to the graft donor.

The CDR3 coding sequence is TGTGCCAGCAGCCCTAGTCTAGGGAGGATTAACAATGAGCAGTTCTTC. This gives the protein CASSPSLGRINNEQFF. The J gene is TRBJ2-1, the V gene TRBV7-2, with D possibly being TRBD2 (6 bases). In germline, CDR1 is SGHTA, CDR2 FQGNSA. The V and J ends lost 5 bases and 5 bases respectively, with 19 bases between them. This CDR3 is 16 amino acids long.

The rearrangement joins TRBV28 to TRBJ1-1, with D maybe TRBD1 (5 bases). CDR3 length equals 12 residues. CDR1 and CDR2 from the germline V gene are MDHEN and SYDVKM. With 4 bases removed from V and 10 bases from J, the gap between germline ends came to 13 bases. This chain's CDR3 is CASSSQGLRAFF. For the CDR3, the DNA is TGTGCCAGCAGTTCGCAGGGCTTGAGAGCTTTCTTT.

This chain connects TRBV7-2 to TRBJ2-7, with D perhaps TRBD2 (6 bases). Germline V gene sequence: CDR1 SGHTA, CDR2 FQGNSA. Between the trimmed V and J ends, which lost 2 bases and 0 bases, there was a span of 14 bases. CDR3 length: 16 residues. This CDR3 reads CASSLRRGDLSYEQYF. CDR3 nucleotides: TGTGCCAGCAGCTTAAGACGCGGGGACCTCTCCTACGAGCAGTACTTC.

The chain has TRBV4-2 and TRBJ2-3, with 12 nucleotides matching TRBD2. V lost 4 bases, J lost 0 bases, and 11 bases stayed unmatched. The CDR3 spans 19 residues. Germline values: CDR1 LGHNA, CDR2 YNFKEQ. This chain's CDR3 is CASSPLSSSGGASTDTQYF. In nucleotides, the CDR3 is TGTGCCAGCAGCCCACTGTCATCTAGCGGGGGGGCTAGCACAGATACGCAGTATTTT.

Worth noting for this clone: An end of the junction differs from the germline gene, which may be a read error. Written as DNA, the CDR3 is TGTGCCAGCAGCTTAATTGGTGGGAGTGAGCAGTGCTTC. Translated, it gives CASSLIGGSEQCF. The chain employs TRBV7-3 and TRBJ2-7, with D perhaps matching TRBD2 (5 bases). CDR1 and CDR2 (germline): SGHTA, FQGTGA. The CDR3 has 13 amino acids. Complete variable domain (other parts from reference TRBV7-3 and TRBJ2-7): GAGVSQTPSNKVTEKGKYVELRCDPISGHTALYWYRQSLGQGPEFLIYFQGTGAADDSGLPNDRFFAVRPEGSVSTLKIQRTERGDSAVYLCASSLIGGSEQCFGPGTRLTVT.

The chain couples TRBV6-5 to TRBJ1-2; D is undetermined. V lost 7 bases, J lost 2 bases, and 14 bases lay in between. The CDR3 length is 14 residues. Germline lookup yields CDR1 MNHEY and CDR2 SVGAGI. The CDR3 region is CASTQLYGNYGYTF. CDR3 coding DNA: TGTGCCAGCACCCAGCTATACGGAAACTATGGCTACACCTTC.

This clone was counted once. The chain employs TRBV6-6 and TRBJ2-3, with 7 bases that match TRBD2. V lost 10 bases and J lost 4; bases outside the gene matches: 5. This CDR3 contains 12 residues. Germline V CDR1 and CDR2: MNHNY, SVGAGI (reference sequence). This CDR3 is CAIGLGPDTQYF. For the CDR3, the DNA is TGTGCCATCGGACTAGGTCCAGATACGCAGTATTTT.

The V call is TRBV2, the J call TRBJ1-2; TRBD1 aligns across 10 bases. Trimming took 3 bases from V and 5 from J; bases not matched to a gene: 3. The CDR3 contains 14 residues. CDR1 and CDR2 (germline): SNHLY, FYNNEI. The CDR3 DNA follows: TGTGCCAGCAGTGAGACAGGGGGCCGTTATGGCTACACCTTC. Protein product: CASSETGGRYGYTF.

The chain is built from TRBV10-3 and TRBJ2-7, with a tentative D call TRBD1 (6 bases). Trimming removed 0 bases from V and 3 bases from J, with 9 bases in between. Germline V lookup: CDR1 ENHRY, CDR2 SYGVKD. This CDR3 has 14 amino acids. The CDR3 DNA sequence: TGTGCCATCAGTGAGTCCGGACAGAGCTACGAGCAGTACTTC. Translation: CAISESGQSYEQYF.

This rearrangement joins TRBV18 to TRBJ1-5; D remains ambiguous. The CDR3 is made up of 14 amino acids. The V gene's germline CDR1 is KGHSH and CDR2 LQKENI. Trimming cost V 3 bases and J 0 bases, with 6 bases left between them. For the CDR3, the DNA is TGTGCCAGCTCACCTGATAATAGCAATCAGCCCCAGCATTTT. It yields the protein CASSPDNSNQPQHF.